The 23 T cell receptor beta chains reported below all come from one sample, sequenced in a study of blood T cell repertoires in COVID-19. Produced via immunoSEQ multiplex PCR; TCRdb's table is partial and in-frame only. Of 150,000 or so clones listed, 80% to 90% were seen once; the top ten hold roughly 4%. The sample consisted of peripheral blood. The receptor set was obtained from a woman aged 70-85 years with acute or convalescent COVID-19.

The J gene is TRBJ2-1, the V gene TRBV7-2; D is possibly TRBD2 (5 bases). The V end was cut by 5 bases, the J end by 7 bases, with 15 bases between. This CDR3 comprises 14 residues. Per germline, CDR1 SGHTA and CDR2 FQGNSA. The CDR3 DNA is TGTGCCAGCAGCCCCGGAGGCCCGCTGAATGAGCAGTTCTTC. This gives the protein CASSPGGPLNEQFF.

V is TRBV28 and J is TRBJ1-2; D is possibly TRBD1 (5 bases). CDR3 size: 13 residues. Germline V lookup: CDR1 MDHEN, CDR2 SYDVKM. Trimming removed 6 bases at V and 3 bases at J, with 11 bases between. CDR3 sequence (DNA): TGTGCCAGCAGCATGACAGTATACTATGGCTACACCTTC. Protein product: CASSMTVYYGYTF.

This chain joins TRBV24-1 and TRBJ1-1, with D hard to call. Germline CDR1 and CDR2: KGHDR and SFDVKD. Trimming took 10 bases from V and 1 from J, leaving 12 bases between them. The CDR3 sequence is 13 residues long. CDR3 region: CATSDWKNTEAFF. CDR3 coding DNA: TGTGCCACGAGCGACTGGAAGAACACTGAAGCTTTCTTT.

This clone occurred a few times. CDR3 nucleotide sequence: TGTGCCAGCAGCGTCTGGCCCGGACAGATCTCTGGAAACACCATATATTTT. Amino acid sequence: CASSVWPGQISGNTIYF. The chain couples TRBV5-5 to TRBJ1-3; the D gene is possibly TRBD1 (6 bases). Trimming took 4 bases from V and 0 from J, leaving 17 bases between them. CDR3 size: 17 residues. The germline gives CDR1 SGHKS, CDR2 YYEKEE (reference sequence).

V is TRBV12-3 or TRBV12-4 and J is TRBJ1-2, with D unresolved. Trimming cost V 3 bases and J 3 bases, with 8 bases left between them. The length of the CDR3 is 13 residues. CDR3 protein: CASSFNNHYGYTF. For the CDR3, the DNA is TGTGCCAGCAGTTTTAACAACCACTATGGCTACACCTTC.

This chain uses TRBV9 with TRBJ2-2; D may be TRBD2 (6 bases). Between the trimmed V and J ends, which lost 0 bases and 4 bases, there was a span of 13 bases. Germline CDR1 and CDR2: SGDLS and YYNGEE. The CDR3 length is 16 residues. The CDR3 loop reads CASSVGDWGGTGELFF. The CDR3 DNA reads as TGTGCCAGCAGCGTAGGTGATTGGGGAGGCACCGGGGAGCTGTTTTTT.

V is TRBV4-1 and J is TRBJ2-4; 10 nucleotides align to TRBD1. The junction had 7 bases not matched to a gene; V was cut back by 4 bases and J by 4 bases. The CDR3 spans 16 residues. Germline CDR1 reads MGHRA; CDR2 reads YSYEKL. In nucleotides, the CDR3 is TGCGCCAGCAGCCCACTTGCGGGACAGGGGAAAAACATTCAGTACTTC. It is translated as CASSPLAGQGKNIQYF.

The V and J genes are TRBV28 and TRBJ2-7, with D possibly being TRBD1 (6 bases). This CDR3 contains 15 residues. From germline, CDR1 is MDHEN and CDR2 SYDVKM. Trimming pared 6 bases from V and 2 bases from J, leaving 17 bases between. In nucleotides, the CDR3 is TGTGCCAGCAGCTCACAGGGCCCGAGAACCTACGAGCAGTACTTC. Amino acids: CASSSQGPRTYEQYF.

The rearrangement uses TRBV11-2 and TRBJ1-4; a weak D match, TRBD1 (5 bases). The germline V gene encodes CDR1 SGHAT and CDR2 FQNNGV. V lost 5 bases and J lost 8, with 18 bases in between. The CDR3 loop spans 15 amino acids. CDR3 region: CASSPIHGAGEKLFF. The DNA of the CDR3 is TGTGCCAGCAGCCCTATTCACGGGGCGGGGGAAAAACTGTTTTTT.

The rearrangement joins TRBV11-2 to TRBJ2-2; D perhaps matches TRBD2 (5 bases). V was trimmed by 5 bases and J by 7 bases, leaving 14 bases between them. CDR3 length equals 14 residues. Per germline, CDR1 SGHAT and CDR2 FQNNGV. The CDR3 here is CASSGSRGSGELFF. The CDR3 coding sequence is TGTGCCAGCAGCGGGAGCCGAGGGAGCGGGGAGCTGTTTTTT.

The J gene is TRBJ1-2, the V gene TRBV6-1, with a weak D call TRBD1 (5 bases). CDR1 is MNHNS and CDR2 is SASEGT in the germline V gene. CDR3 length equals 14 residues. Trimming took off 2 bases at V and 1 base at J, with 8 bases between the two ends. As DNA, the CDR3 is TGTGCCAGCAGTGAACCGGGGGTTAACTATGGCTACACCTTC. This encodes CASSEPGVNYGYTF.

V usage is TRBV6-5 and J usage is TRBJ1-2; 9 bases are shared with TRBD1. The length of the CDR3 is 14 residues. Germline-derived CDR1 and CDR2 are MNHEY and SVGAGI. The V and J ends lost 4 bases and 8 bases, in that order; junction bases with no gene match: 8. In DNA form, the CDR3 reads TGTGCCAGCAGTTCCGGACAGGGGTTTGCCGGCTACACCTTC. This encodes CASSSGQGFAGYTF.

The chain has TRBV5-1 and TRBJ1-2; D gene ambiguous. In germline, CDR1 is SGHRS, CDR2 YFSETQ. This CDR3 comprises 14 residues. Trimming removed 3 bases at V and 7 bases at J, with 16 bases between. In nucleotides, the CDR3 is TGCGCCAGCAGCTCCGGGATCCAAAGTAGTGGCTACACCTTC. Amino acid sequence: CASSSGIQSSGYTF.

This chain connects TRBV12-3 or TRBV12-4 to TRBJ1-1, with TRBD1 as a possible D gene (5 bases). Trimming left V 4 bases short and J 8 bases short, with 8 bases between. This CDR3 contains 11 residues. CDR3 coding DNA: TGTGCCAGCAGTTCAGGGTGGGAAGCTTTCTTT. It codes for CASSSGWEAFF.

The chain has TRBV28 and TRBJ2-5; possible D gene TRBD1, 6 bases. CDR3 size: 14 residues. Trimming took 7 bases from V and 1 from J, leaving 13 bases between them. Germline V CDR1 and CDR2: MDHEN, SYDVKM. In DNA, the CDR3 is TGTGCCAGCAATCAGTGGGACACCCAAGAGACCCAGTACTTC. This encodes CASNQWDTQETQYF.

The chain joins TRBV7-6 to TRBJ2-2, with 10 bases lining up with TRBD2. CDR3 length: 16 amino acids. Germline CDR1 and CDR2: SGHVS and FNYEAQ. V lost 4 bases, J lost 3 bases, and 5 bases stayed unmatched. This CDR3 is CASSYLAGEDTGELFF. As DNA, the CDR3 is TGTGCCAGCAGCTACCTAGCGGGAGAAGACACCGGGGAGCTGTTTTTT.

V and J are TRBV5-1 and TRBJ1-2, with 9 bases fitting TRBD1. The CDR3 is 14 residues long. V dropped 3 bases and J dropped 2; count of bases not matched to a gene: 2. CDR1 SGHRS and CDR2 YFSETQ come from the germline V gene. The CDR3 nucleotides are TGCGCCAGCAGCTCAGGGACAGGGAACTATGGCTACACCTTC. Its translation is CASSSGTGNYGYTF.

The gene calls are TRBV5-4 and TRBJ1-2; 8 bases align to TRBD1. J gave up 3 bases and V 4 bases, and 11 bases lay outside the gene matches. There are 16 residues in the CDR3. Germline values: CDR1 SGHNT, CDR2 YYREEE (reference sequence). CDR3 nucleotide sequence: TGTGCCAGCAGCCGCACCCCAGGGGGCGCCGACTATGGCTACACCTTC. It codes for CASSRTPGGADYGYTF. Full variable domain (missing parts from reference TRBV5-4 and TRBJ1-2): ETGVTQSPTHLIKTRGQQVTLRCSSQSGHNTVSWYQQALGQGPQFIFQYYREEENGRGNFPPRFSGLQFPNYSSELNVNALELDDSALYLCASSRTPGGADYGYTFGSGTRLTVV.

CDR3 protein: CASSAVAGTGYSPLHF. Written as DNA, the CDR3 is TGTGCCAGCAGCGCAGTCGCCGGGACAGGGTACTCACCCCTCCACTTT. The rearrangement uses TRBV7-8 and TRBJ1-6; 9 bases map to TRBD1. Losses at the gene ends were 5 bases for V and 10 bases for J; bases not matched to a gene: 12. The germline gives CDR1 SGHVS, CDR2 FQNEAQ. The CDR3 extends over 16 amino acids.

The J gene is TRBJ1-1, the V gene TRBV6-1; 9 nucleotides match TRBD1. This CDR3 has 15 residues. Germline V gives CDR1 MNHNS, CDR2 SASEGT. With 2 bases clipped from V and 7 bases from J, the junction kept 8 bases outside the gene matches. The CDR3 protein is CASSEPGQGGFEAFF. The CDR3 DNA sequence: TGTGCCAGCAGTGAACCGGGACAGGGTGGATTTGAAGCTTTCTTT.

This rearrangement joins TRBV14 to TRBJ2-7; TRBD1 matches 9 bases. CDR1 is SGHDN and CDR2 is FVKESK in the germline V gene. This CDR3 region has 15 residues. V shed 8 bases, J shed 2 bases, and the junction held 10 bases outside the gene matches. CDR3 sequence reads: CASSSSGTGTYEQYF. CDR3 bases: TGTGCCAGCTCGAGTTCCGGGACAGGGACCTACGAGCAGTACTTC.

This rearrangement joins TRBV27 to TRBJ2-2; TRBD2 agrees at 9 bases. CDR1 MNHEY and CDR2 SMNVEV come from the germline V gene (reference sequence). Trimming at V came to 6 bases and at J to 6 bases, leaving 14 bases not matched to a gene. This CDR3 region has 17 residues. The CDR3 reads CASRPRWGAGGSGELFF. For the CDR3, the DNA is TGTGCCAGCAGACCTCGGTGGGGAGCGGGAGGTTCCGGGGAGCTGTTTTTT.

This rearrangement joins TRBV18 to TRBJ2-2; possible D gene TRBD1, 5 bases. This CDR3 contains 18 residues. Germline loops: CDR1 KGHSH, CDR2 LQKENI. V was trimmed by 2 bases and J by 2 bases, leaving 18 bases between them. In DNA, the CDR3 is TGTGCCAGCTCACCATTCTTTCAGGGTACAACTAACACCGGGGAGCTGTTTTTT. Its translation is CASSPFFQGTTNTGELFF.